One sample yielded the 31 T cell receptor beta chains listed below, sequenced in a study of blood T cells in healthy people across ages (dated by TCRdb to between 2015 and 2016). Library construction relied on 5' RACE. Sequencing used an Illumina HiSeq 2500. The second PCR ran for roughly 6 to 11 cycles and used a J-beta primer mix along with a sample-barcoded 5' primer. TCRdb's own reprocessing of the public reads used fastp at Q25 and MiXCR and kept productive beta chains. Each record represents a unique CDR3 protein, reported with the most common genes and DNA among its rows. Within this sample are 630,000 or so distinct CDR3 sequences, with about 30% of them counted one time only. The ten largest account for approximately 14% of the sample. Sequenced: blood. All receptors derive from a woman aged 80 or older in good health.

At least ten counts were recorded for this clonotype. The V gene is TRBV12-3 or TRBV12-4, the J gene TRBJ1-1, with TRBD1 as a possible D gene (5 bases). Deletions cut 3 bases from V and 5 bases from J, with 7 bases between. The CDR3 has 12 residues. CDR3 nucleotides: TGTGCCAGCAGTTTCGCAGGGACTGAAGCTTTCTTT. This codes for CASSFAGTEAFF.

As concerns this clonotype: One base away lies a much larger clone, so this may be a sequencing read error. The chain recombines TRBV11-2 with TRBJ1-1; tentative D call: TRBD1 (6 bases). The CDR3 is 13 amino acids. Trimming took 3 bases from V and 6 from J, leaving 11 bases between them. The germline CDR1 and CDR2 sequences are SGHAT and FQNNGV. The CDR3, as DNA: TGTGCCAGCAGCTTTAATGGACAGTCTGAAGCTTTCTTT. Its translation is CASSFNGQSEAFF.

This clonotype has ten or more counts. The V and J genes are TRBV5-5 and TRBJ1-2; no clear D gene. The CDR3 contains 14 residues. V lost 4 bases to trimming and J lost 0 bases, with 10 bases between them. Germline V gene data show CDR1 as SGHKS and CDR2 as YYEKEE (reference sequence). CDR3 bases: TGTGCCAGCAGCCTGGAGTATGCTAACTATGGCTACACCTTC. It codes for CASSLEYANYGYTF.

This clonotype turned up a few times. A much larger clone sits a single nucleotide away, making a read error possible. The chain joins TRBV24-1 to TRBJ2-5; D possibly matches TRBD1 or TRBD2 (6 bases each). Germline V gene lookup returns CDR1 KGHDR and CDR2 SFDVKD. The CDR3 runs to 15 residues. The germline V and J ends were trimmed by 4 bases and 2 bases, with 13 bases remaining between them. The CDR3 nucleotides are TGTGCCACCAGTGAGCGAACAGGGAGGCAAGAGACCCAGTACTTC. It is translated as CATSERTGRQETQYF.

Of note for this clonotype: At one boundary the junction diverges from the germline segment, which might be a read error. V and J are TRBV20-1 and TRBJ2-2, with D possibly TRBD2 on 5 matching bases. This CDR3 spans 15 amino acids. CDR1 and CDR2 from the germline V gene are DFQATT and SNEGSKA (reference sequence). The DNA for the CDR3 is TGCAGTGCTAGAGAATCCGGGGTGAAAACCGGGGAGCGGTTTTTT. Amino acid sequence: CSARESGVKTGERFF.

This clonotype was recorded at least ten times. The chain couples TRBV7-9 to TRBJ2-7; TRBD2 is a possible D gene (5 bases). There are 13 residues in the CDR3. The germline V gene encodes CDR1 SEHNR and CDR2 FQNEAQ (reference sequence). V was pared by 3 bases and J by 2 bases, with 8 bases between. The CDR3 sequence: CASSFSATYEQYF. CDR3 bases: TGTGCCAGCAGCTTTAGCGCCACCTACGAGCAGTACTTC. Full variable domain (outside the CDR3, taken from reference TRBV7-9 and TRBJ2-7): DTGVSQNPRHKITKRGQNVTFRCDPISEHNRLYWYRQTLGQGPEFLTYFQNEAQLEKSRLLSDRFSAERPKGSFSTLEIQRTEQGDSAMYLCASSFSATYEQYFGPGTRLTVT.

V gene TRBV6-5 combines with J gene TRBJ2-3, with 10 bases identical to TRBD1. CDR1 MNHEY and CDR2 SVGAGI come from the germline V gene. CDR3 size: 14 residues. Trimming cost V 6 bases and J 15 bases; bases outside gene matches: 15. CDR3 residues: CASSRTGGTDTHYF. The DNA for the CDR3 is TGTGCCAGCAGCCGGACAGGGGGAACTGATACACATTATTTT.

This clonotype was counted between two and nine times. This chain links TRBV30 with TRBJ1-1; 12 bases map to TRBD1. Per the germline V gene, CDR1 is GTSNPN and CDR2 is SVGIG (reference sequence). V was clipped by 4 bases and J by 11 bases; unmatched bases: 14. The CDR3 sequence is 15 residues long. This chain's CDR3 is CAWTRPGTGGGGAFF. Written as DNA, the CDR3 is TGTGCCTGGACCCGTCCCGGGACAGGGGGCGGTGGTGCTTTCTTT.

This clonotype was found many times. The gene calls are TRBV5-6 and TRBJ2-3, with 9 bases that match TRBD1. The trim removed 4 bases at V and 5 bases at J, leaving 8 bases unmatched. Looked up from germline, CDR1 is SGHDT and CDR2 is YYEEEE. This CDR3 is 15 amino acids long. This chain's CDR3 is CASSRTGTGRDTQYF. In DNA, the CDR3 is TGTGCCAGCAGCAGGACCGGGACAGGGCGAGATACGCAGTATTTT.

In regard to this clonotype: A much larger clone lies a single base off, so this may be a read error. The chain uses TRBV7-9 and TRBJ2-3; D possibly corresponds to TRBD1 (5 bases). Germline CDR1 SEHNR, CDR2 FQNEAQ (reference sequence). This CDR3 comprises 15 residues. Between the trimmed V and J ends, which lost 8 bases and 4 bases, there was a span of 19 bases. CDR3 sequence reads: CASGMGQPQADTQYF. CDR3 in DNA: TGTGCCAGCGGGATGGGGCAGCCCCAGGCAGATACGCAGTATTTT.

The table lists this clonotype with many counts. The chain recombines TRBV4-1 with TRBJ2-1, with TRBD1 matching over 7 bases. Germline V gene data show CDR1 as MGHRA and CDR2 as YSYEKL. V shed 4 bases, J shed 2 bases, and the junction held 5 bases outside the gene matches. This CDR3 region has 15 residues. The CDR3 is CASSLRDSPYNEQFF. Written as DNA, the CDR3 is TGCGCCAGCAGCCTCCGGGACAGCCCCTACAATGAGCAGTTCTTC.

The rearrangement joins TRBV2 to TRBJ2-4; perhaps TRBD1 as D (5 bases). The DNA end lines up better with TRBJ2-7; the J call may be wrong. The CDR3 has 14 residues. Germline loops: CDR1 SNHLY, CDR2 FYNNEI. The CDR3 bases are TGTGCCGGCGGTTCGCTAGGGGTCTCTTACGAGCAGTACTTC. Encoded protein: CAGGSLGVSYEQYF.

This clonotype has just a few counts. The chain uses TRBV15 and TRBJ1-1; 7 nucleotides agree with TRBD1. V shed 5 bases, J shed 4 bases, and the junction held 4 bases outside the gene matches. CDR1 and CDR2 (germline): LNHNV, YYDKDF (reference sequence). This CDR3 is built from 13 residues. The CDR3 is CATSVQGSTEAFF. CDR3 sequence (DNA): TGTGCCACCAGCGTACAGGGGAGCACTGAAGCTTTCTTT.

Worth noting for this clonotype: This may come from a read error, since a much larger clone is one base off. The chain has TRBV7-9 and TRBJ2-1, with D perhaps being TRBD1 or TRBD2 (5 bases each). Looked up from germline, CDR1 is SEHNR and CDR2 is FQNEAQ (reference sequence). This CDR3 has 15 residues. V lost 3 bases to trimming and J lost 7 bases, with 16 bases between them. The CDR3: CASSFRDLRRNEQFF. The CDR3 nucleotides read TGTGCCAGCAGCTTCCGGGACCTTCGGAGAAATGAGCAGTTCTTC. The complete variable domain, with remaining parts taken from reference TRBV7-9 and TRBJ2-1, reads DTGVSQNPRHKITKRGQNVTFRCDPISEHNRLYWYRQTLGQGPEFLTYFQNEAQLEKSRLLSDRFSAERPKGSFSTLEIQRTEQGDSAMYLCASSFRDLRRNEQFFGPGTRLTVL.

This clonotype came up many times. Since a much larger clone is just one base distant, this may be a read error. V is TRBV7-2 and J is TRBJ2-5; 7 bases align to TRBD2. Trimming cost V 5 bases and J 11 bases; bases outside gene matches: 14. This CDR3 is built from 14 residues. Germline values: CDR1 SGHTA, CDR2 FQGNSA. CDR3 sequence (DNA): TGTGCCAGCAGCCGGGGAGGGACCTACAATGAGCAGTACTTC. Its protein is CASSRGGTYNEQYF.

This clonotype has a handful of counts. The CDR3, as DNA: TGTGCCAGCAGTTTATCCAAAAAGAGGGAAGAAGCTTTCTTT. It is translated as CASSLSKKREEAFF. The gene calls are TRBV27 and TRBJ1-1; D gene uncertain. This CDR3 spans 14 amino acids. Germline loops: CDR1 MNHEY, CDR2 SMNVEV (reference sequence). V was clipped by 0 bases and J by 8 bases, with 13 bases between them.

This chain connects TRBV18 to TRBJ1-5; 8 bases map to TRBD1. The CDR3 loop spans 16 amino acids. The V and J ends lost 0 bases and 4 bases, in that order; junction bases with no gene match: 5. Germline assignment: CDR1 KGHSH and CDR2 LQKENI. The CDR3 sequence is CASSPPNRGKNQPQHF. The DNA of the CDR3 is TGTGCCAGCTCACCACCTAACAGGGGGAAAAATCAGCCCCAGCATTTT.

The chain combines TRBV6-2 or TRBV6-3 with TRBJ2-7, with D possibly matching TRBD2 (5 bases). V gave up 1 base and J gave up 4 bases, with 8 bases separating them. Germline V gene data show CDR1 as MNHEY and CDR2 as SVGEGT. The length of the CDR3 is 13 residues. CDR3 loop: CASSYFEGYEQYF. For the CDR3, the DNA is TGTGCCAGCAGTTACTTCGAGGGATACGAGCAGTACTTC.

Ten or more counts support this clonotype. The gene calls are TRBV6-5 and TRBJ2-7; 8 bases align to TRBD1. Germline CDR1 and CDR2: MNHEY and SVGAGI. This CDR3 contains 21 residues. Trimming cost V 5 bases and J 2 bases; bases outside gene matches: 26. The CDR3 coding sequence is TGTGCCAGCAGTCACACCCCAACCGGGACAGGAGCCTTGATTGGAACCTACGAGCAGTACTTC. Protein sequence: CASSHTPTGTGALIGTYEQYF.

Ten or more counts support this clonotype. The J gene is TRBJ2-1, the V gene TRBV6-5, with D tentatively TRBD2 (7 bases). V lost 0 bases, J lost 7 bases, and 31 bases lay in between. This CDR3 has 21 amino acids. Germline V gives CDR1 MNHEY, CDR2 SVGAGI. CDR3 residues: CASSYSSGMSGEWVRLNEQFF. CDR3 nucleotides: TGTGCCAGCAGTTACTCGAGCGGGATGTCAGGGGAATGGGTAAGGCTAAATGAGCAGTTCTTC.

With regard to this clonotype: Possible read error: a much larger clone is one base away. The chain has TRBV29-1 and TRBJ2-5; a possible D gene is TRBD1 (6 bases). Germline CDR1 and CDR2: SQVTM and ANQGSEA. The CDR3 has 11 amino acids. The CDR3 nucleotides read TGCTGCGTTACGCAGGGGGAGACCCAGTACTTC. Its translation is CCVTQGETQYF.

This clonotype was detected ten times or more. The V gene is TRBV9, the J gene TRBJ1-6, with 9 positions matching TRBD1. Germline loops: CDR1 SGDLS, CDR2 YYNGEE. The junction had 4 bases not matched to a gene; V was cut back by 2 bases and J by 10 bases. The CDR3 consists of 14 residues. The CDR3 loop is CASSVRDRASPLHF. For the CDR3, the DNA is TGTGCCAGCAGCGTCCGGGACAGGGCATCACCCCTCCACTTT.

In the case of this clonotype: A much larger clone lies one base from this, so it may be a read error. The CDR3 DNA is TGTGCCAGCACACTGTCGGGTACCCGGGGTGAGCAGTACTTC. As protein: CASTLSGTRGEQYF. The rearrangement uses TRBV27 and TRBJ2-5; perhaps TRBD2 as D (5 bases). The CDR3 has 14 amino acids. Germline V CDR1 and CDR2: MNHEY, SMNVEV (reference sequence). The V and J ends lost 7 bases and 11 bases respectively, with 23 bases between them.

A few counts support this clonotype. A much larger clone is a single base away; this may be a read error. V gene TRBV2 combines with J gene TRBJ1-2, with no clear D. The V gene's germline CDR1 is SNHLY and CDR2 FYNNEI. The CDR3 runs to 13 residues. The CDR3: CASREVGGSGYTF. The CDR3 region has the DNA TGTGCCAGCAGGGAAGTAGGAGGGTCTGGCTACACCTTC. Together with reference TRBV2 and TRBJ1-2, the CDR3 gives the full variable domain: EPEVTQTPSHQVTQMGQEVILRCVPISNHLYFYWYRQILGQKVEFLVSFYNNEISEKSEIFDDQFSVERPDGSNFTLKIRSTKLEDSAMYFCASREVGGSGYTFGSGTRLTVV.

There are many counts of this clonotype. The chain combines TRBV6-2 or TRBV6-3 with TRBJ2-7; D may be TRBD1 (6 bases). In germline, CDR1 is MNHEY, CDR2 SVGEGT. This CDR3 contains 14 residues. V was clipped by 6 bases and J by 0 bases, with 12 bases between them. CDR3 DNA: TGTGCCAGCAGCCTGACAGGAGCCTCCTACGAGCAGTACTTC. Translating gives CASSLTGASYEQYF.

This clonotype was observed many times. Written as DNA, the CDR3 is TGCGCCAGCAGCTCGGATCGGACAGGGGGCAGGTCAGATACGCAGTATTTT. Its translation: CASSSDRTGGRSDTQYF. The genes are TRBV5-1 and TRBJ2-3; TRBD1 matches at 11 bases. The J segment lost 4 bases and the V segment lost 3 bases, leaving 10 bases of the junction unmatched. CDR1 and CDR2 (germline): SGHRS, YFSETQ. The CDR3 contains 17 residues. The whole variable domain, filled in from reference TRBV5-1 and TRBJ2-3, reads KAGVTQTPRYLIKTRGQQVTLSCSPISGHRSVSWYQQTPGQGLQFLFEYFSETQRNKGNFPGRFSGRQFSNSRSEMNVSTLELGDSALYLCASSSDRTGGRSDTQYFGPGTRLTVL.

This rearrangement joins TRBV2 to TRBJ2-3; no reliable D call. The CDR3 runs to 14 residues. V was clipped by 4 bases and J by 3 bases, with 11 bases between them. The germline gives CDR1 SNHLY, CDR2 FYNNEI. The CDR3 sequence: CASSAGYETDTQYF. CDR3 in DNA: TGTGCCAGCAGTGCCGGGTACGAAACAGATACGCAGTATTTT. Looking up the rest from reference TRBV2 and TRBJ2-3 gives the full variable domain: EPEVTQTPSHQVTQMGQEVILRCVPISNHLYFYWYRQILGQKVEFLVSFYNNEISEKSEIFDDQFSVERPDGSNFTLKIRSTKLEDSAMYFCASSAGYETDTQYFGPGTRLTVL.

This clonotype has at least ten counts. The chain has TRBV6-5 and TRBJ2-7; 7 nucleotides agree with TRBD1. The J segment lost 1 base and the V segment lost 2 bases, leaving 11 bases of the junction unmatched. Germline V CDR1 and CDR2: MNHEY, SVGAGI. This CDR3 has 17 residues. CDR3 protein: CASSYEQGPSPSYEQYF. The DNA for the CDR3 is TGTGCCAGCAGTTACGAACAGGGGCCCTCACCTTCCTACGAGCAGTACTTC.

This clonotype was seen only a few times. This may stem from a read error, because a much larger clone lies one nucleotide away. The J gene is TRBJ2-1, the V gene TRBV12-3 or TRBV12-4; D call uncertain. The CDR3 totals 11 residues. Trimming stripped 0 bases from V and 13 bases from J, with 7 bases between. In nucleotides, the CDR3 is TGTGCCAGCAGTTTAGCGGGAAAACAGTTCTTC. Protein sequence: CASSLAGKQFF.

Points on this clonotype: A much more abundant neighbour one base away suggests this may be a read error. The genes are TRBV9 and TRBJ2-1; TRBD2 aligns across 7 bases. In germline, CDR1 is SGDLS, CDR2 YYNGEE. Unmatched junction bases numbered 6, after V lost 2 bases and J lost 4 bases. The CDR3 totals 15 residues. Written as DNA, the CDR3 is TGTGCCAGCAGCGTCCGAACGGGGGGTTACAATGAGCAGTTCTTC. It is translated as CASSVRTGGYNEQFF.

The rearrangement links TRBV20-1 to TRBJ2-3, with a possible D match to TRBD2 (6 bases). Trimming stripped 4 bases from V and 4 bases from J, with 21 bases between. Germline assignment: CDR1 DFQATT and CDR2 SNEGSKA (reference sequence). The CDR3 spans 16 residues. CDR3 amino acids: CSAIHGTHSGADTQYF. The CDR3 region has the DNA TGCAGTGCTATACACGGGACTCACTCGGGGGCAGATACGCAGTATTTT.